This TCR beta chain was documented in a study of blood T cell repertoires in COVID-19. The trim removed 4 bases at V and 7 bases at J, leaving 4 bases unmatched. The CDR3 is made up of 14 amino acids. Germline lookup yields CDR1 MGHDK and CDR2 SYGVNS. Sequencing was performed with immunoSEQ multiplex PCR; in TCRdb, only in-frame clones are kept and a portion is missing. The table includes roughly 50,000 clones, roughly 80% detected once. The sequence was collected from a woman at least 80 years old with acute or convalescent COVID-19. This chain links TRBV25-1 with TRBJ2-1; 10 nucleotides agree with TRBD2. Sequencing was performed on peripheral blood. The CDR3 region has the DNA TGTGCCAGCAGTGCAGCGGGGGGGCGTAATGAGCAGTTCTTC. This gives the protein CASSAAGGRNEQFF.